Listed below are T cell receptor beta chains from one sample, sequenced in a study of OX40 agonist ivuxolimab in advanced cancers. The protocol was immunoSEQ multiplex PCR, while the TCRdb copy is restricted to in-frame clones and leaves out a portion. The sample holds 30,000 or so clones, roughly 80% seen once. This sample comprised CD4+ or CD8+ T cells sorted from blood, obtained in a trial of the OX40 agonist ivuxolimab. The receptor source for this set is an adult with an advanced solid tumor such as melanoma, head and neck, liver or kidney cancer. The CDR3 runs from the conserved cysteine through the conserved F or W. A D gene is named only where the DNA matches it firmly. Part of the rows lack a size; the others show once, few, many or a class for expanded clones.

TRBD2,-,TRBV4-1,TRBJ2-3,CASSQDSSGGTDTQYF,TGCGCCAGCAGCCAAGACTCAAGCGGGGGCACAGATACGCAGTATTTT
-,once,TRBV4-1,TRBJ1-1,CASSQMDGNTEAFF,TGCGCCAGCAGCCAGATGGACGGGAACACTGAAGCTTTCTTT
TRBD2,few,TRBV11-3,TRBJ2-1,CASSLGGLAGEMTNEQFF,TGTGCCAGCAGCTTAGGTGGACTAGCGGGAGAAATGACGAATGAGCAGTTCTTC
TRBD1,-,TRBV30,TRBJ2-7,CAWRAPRQGRYEQYF,TGTGCCTGGAGGGCCCCCCGACAGGGGCGCTACGAGCAGTACTTC
TRBD1,-,TRBV19,TRBJ2-1,CASSITSRDRVHNEQFF,TGTGCCAGTAGTATCACTTCCCGGGACAGGGTCCACAATGAGCAGTTCTTC
-,-,TRBV6-1,TRBJ2-3,CASSERRGPTGADTQYF,TGTGCCAGCAGTGAACGAAGGGGACCCACGGGGGCAGATACGCAGTATTTT
-,-,TRBV27,TRBJ2-1,CASSFSSYNEQFF,TGTGCCAGCAGCTTCTCCTCCTACAATGAGCAGTTCTTC
-,-,TRBV6-5,TRBJ2-7,CASSGVEQYF,TGTGCCAGCAGTGGAGTCGAGCAGTACTTC
-,-,TRBV25-1,TRBJ1-2,CASMGGGYGYTF,TGTGCCAGCATGGGGGGAGGCTATGGCTACACCTTC
-,-,TRBV9,TRBJ2-7,CASGSGTYEQYF,TGTGCCAGCGGGAGCGGAACCTACGAGCAGTACTTC
-,-,TRBV18,TRBJ2-7,CASSPGGASDYEQYF,TGTGCCAGCTCACCGGGGGGGGCTAGCGACTACGAGCAGTACTTC
TRBD2,-,TRBV6-6,TRBJ2-7,CASSSRDSGAAYEQYF,TGTGCCAGCAGTTCTCGAGATAGCGGGGCCGCCTACGAGCAGTACTTC
-,-,TRBV19,TRBJ2-1,CAIIAANEQFF,TGTGCCATCATAGCGGCCAATGAGCAGTTCTTC
-,medium-sized,TRBV27,TRBJ2-2,CATGVTGLTTGELFF,TGTGCCACCGGCGTAACAGGACTCACCACCGGGGAGCTGTTTTTT
TRBD2,-,TRBV11-1,TRBJ2-1,CASSLPSGGAYNEQFF,TGTGCCAGCAGCTTACCCAGCGGGGGAGCCTACAATGAGCAGTTCTTC
TRBD1,-,TRBV6-6,TRBJ2-7,CASSYLYGTESYEQYF,TGTGCCAGCAGTTATCTTTACGGGACAGAGAGCTACGAGCAGTACTTC
-,medium-sized,TRBV5-6,TRBJ1-1,CASSLVSSNTEAFF,TGTGCCAGCAGCTTGGTGTCTTCGAACACTGAAGCTTTCTTT
-,-,TRBV15,TRBJ2-7,CATSRDQEVHEQYF,TGTGCCACCAGCAGGGACCAGGAGGTCCACGAGCAGTACTTC
-,-,TRBV5-4,TRBJ1-2,CASSLHNNYGYTF,TGTGCCAGCAGCTTACACAATAACTATGGCTACACCTTC
-,-,TRBV5-1,TRBJ1-4,CASSGIWGTNEKLFF,TGCGCCAGCAGCGGTATTTGGGGGACTAATGAAAAACTGTTTTTT
-,-,TRBV27,TRBJ2-7,CASSLEGGRYEQYF,TGTGCCAGCAGTTTAGAGGGGGGTAGGTACGAGCAGTACTTC
-,-,TRBV28,TRBJ2-1,CASSDPLSYNEQFF,TGTGCCAGCAGCGACCCGCTCTCCTACAATGAGCAGTTCTTC
-,once,TRBV6-5,TRBJ1-1,CASSSLGSGTEAFF,TGTGCCAGCAGTTCCCTCGGGTCAGGAACTGAAGCTTTCTTT
TRBD1,-,TRBV2,TRBJ2-2,CASSDGTGLLIANTGELFF,TGTGCCAGCAGTGACGGGACAGGGCTACTGATCGCGAACACCGGGGAGCTGTTTTTT
TRBD2,medium-sized,TRBV6-4,TRBJ2-2,CASSETSGNTGELFF,TGTGCCAGCAGTGAGACTAGCGGGAACACCGGGGAGCTGTTTTTT
TRBD2,-,TRBV7-6,TRBJ2-7,CTSSRGGDSLGISYEQYF,TGTACCAGCAGCCGTGGGGGGGACTCCTTGGGGATCTCCTACGAGCAGTACTTC
TRBD1,-,TRBV7-3,TRBJ1-1,CASSPTRDRVFEAFF,TGTGCCAGCAGCCCCACCCGGGACAGGGTCTTTGAAGCTTTCTTT
-,-,TRBV10-3,TRBJ2-7,CAISVSDTYEQYF,TGTGCCATCAGTGTCTCGGATACCTACGAGCAGTACTTC
-,-,TRBV28,TRBJ2-5,CASSKDFQETQYF,TGTGCCAGCAGTAAGGACTTCCAAGAGACCCAGTACTTC
-,-,TRBV7-8,TRBJ2-5,CASSLENQETQYF,TGTGCCAGCAGCTTAGAGAACCAAGAGACCCAGTACTTC
TRBD1,-,TRBV5-1,TRBJ1-2,CASSLTQGDAYGYTF,TGCGCCAGCAGCTTAACACAGGGGGACGCCTATGGCTACACCTTC
-,-,TRBV25-1,TRBJ2-2,CASSASGTQITGELFF,TGTGCCAGCAGTGCATCCGGGACACAGATCACCGGGGAGCTGTTTTTT
TRBD2,-,TRBV9,TRBJ2-3,CASSVAQGLDVTDTQYF,TGTGCCAGCAGCGTAGCCCAGGGACTAGATGTCACAGATACGCAGTATTTT
-,once,TRBV25-1,TRBJ2-7,CASSVSYEQYF,TGTGCCAGCAGTGTGTCCTACGAGCAGTACTTC
-,-,TRBV7-6,TRBJ2-1,CASSPRDSSNEQFF,TGTGCCAGCAGCCCACGGGATTCTAGCAATGAGCAGTTCTTC
TRBD1,-,TRBV7-9,TRBJ1-2,CASSLPDRAPYGYTF,TGTGCCAGCAGCCTCCCGGACAGGGCCCCCTATGGCTACACCTTC
-,-,TRBV7-9,TRBJ1-2,CASSLVSGVEDGYTF,TGTGCCAGCAGCTTGGTGTCCGGGGTCGAAGATGGCTACACCTTC
TRBD1,-,TRBV5-6,TRBJ2-2,CASSFGQGPGELFF,TGTGCCAGCAGCTTCGGACAGGGACCCGGGGAGCTGTTTTTT
-,-,TRBV9,TRBJ2-5,CASSVNRGGGQETQYF,TGTGCCAGCAGCGTAAATAGGGGGGGAGGCCAAGAGACCCAGTACTTC
-,-,TRBV19,TRBJ1-1,CASRTGSHTEAFF,TGTGCCAGTAGGACAGGATCTCACACTGAAGCTTTCTTT
-,once,TRBV7-8,TRBJ2-5,CASSSGLRVETQYF,TGTGCCAGCAGCTCGGGCCTCAGGGTGGAGACCCAGTACTTC
-,-,TRBV20-1,TRBJ2-2,CSALNTGELFF,TGCAGTGCCTTGAACACCGGGGAGCTGTTTTTT
TRBD2,-,TRBV29-1,TRBJ2-3,CSSAGLAGTDTQYF,TGCAGCTCTGCGGGACTAGCGGGCACAGATACGCAGTATTTT
TRBD1,-,TRBV5-4,TRBJ1-1,CASSLETGVRNTEAFF,TGTGCCAGCAGCTTGGAAACAGGGGTAAGGAACACTGAAGCTTTCTTT